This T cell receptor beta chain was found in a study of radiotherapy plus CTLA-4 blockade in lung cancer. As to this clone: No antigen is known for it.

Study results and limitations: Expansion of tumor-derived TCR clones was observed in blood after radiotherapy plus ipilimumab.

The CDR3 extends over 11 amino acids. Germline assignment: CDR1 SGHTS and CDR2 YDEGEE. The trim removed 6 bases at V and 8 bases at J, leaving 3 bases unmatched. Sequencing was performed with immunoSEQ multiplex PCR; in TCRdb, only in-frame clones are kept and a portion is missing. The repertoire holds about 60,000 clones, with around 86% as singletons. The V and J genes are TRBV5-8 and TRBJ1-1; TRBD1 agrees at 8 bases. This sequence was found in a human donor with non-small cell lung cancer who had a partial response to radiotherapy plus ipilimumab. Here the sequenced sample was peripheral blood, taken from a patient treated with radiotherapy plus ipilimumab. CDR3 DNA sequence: TGTGCCAGCACCCGACAGGGGGAAGCTTTCTTT. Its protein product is CASTRQGEAFF.